The rows below give T cell receptor beta chains drawn from one sample of a study of cytomegalovirus exposure and HLA in healthy donors. The table came from immunoSEQ multiplex PCR; TCRdb's copy has only in-frame clones and leaves some out. Found here are 150,000 to 200,000 clones, about 86% of them singletons; the top ten hold around 2.1%. Sequencing used PBMCs. Receptors were obtained from a woman between 18 and 29 years old in good health and CMV-seropositive. Both conserved end residues are part of each CDR3. D genes are given only for firm matches. Expanded clones are given a class, and other clones once, few, many or no size at all.

once	13	TRBD1	TRBV6-1	TRBJ2-7	TGTGCCAGCACCCCCGGGACAGGTCGCGAGCAGTACTTC	CASTPGTGREQYF
-	15	TRBD2	TRBV6-1	TRBJ2-7	TGTGCCAGCACCACACTAGCGGGGGCTTCCTCCGAGCAGTACTTC	CASTTLAGASSEQYF
-	14	-	TRBV11-2	TRBJ2-7	TGTGCCAGCACCCGAACGGGAACCGGCGACGAGCAGTACTTC	CASTRTGTGDEQYF
-	14	-	TRBV5-1	TRBJ2-1	TGCGCCAGCATGCTCGGTTTGGGGGCTAATGAGCAGTTCTTC	CASMLGLGANEQFF
once	19	TRBD1	TRBV10-1	TRBJ1-2	TGCGCCAGCAGTGAGTCAAAAAAGGGACAGGGGATCTCCAACTATGGCTACACCTTC	CASSESKKGQGISNYGYTF
-	12	-	TRBV2	TRBJ1-1	TGTGCCAGCAGTTCAGGGGTTACTGAAGCTTTCTTT	CASSSGVTEAFF
-	15	TRBD2	TRBV19	TRBJ2-1	TGTGCCAGTAGTAGAGTAGCGGGGGGATACAATGAGCAGTTCTTC	CASSRVAGGYNEQFF
-	13	-	TRBV6-5	TRBJ1-5	TGTGCCAGCAGTTATGCGTGGGCTCAGCCCCAGCATTTT	CASSYAWAQPQHF
-	15	-	TRBV7-9	TRBJ1-2	TGTTCCAGCAGCTTAGGATGGCAGCCTAGCTATGGCTACACCTTC	CSSSLGWQPSYGYTF
-	15	-	TRBV4-1	TRBJ1-2	TGCGCCAGCAGCCCCCCGACGGTCGGGTGGGATGGCTACACCTTC	CASSPPTVGWDGYTF
-	15	TRBD2	TRBV5-1	TRBJ2-1	TGCGCCAGCAGCTTGTTCAGCGGGGCTTACAATGAGCAGTTCTTC	CASSLFSGAYNEQFF
-	15	-	TRBV6-1	TRBJ1-2	TGTGCCAGCAGTGAAGTGGGCAGAGCTAACTATGGCTACACCTTC	CASSEVGRANYGYTF
-	16	-	TRBV11-2	TRBJ2-7	TGTGCCAGCAGCTCATTAGACAGGCTATCTGACTACGAGCAGTACTTC	CASSSLDRLSDYEQYF
-	14	-	TRBV5-4	TRBJ1-6	TGTGCCAGCAGCCCGGGAGGAAGCTATTCACCCCTCCACTTT	CASSPGGSYSPLHF